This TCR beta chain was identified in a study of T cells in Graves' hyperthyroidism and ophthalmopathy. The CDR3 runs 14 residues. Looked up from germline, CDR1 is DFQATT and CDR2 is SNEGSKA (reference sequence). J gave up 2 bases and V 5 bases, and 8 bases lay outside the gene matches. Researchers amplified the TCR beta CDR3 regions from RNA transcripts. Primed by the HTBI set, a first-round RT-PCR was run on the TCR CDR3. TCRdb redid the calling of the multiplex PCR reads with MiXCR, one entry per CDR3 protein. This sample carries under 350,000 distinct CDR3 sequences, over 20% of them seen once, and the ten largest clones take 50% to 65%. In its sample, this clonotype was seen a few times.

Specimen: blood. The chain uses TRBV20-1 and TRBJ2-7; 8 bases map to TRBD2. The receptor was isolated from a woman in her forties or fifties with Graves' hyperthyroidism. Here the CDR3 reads CSAPRGGRPYEQYF. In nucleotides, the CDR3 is TGCAGTGCTCCTCGGGGGGGGCGCCCCTACGAGCAGTACTTC.